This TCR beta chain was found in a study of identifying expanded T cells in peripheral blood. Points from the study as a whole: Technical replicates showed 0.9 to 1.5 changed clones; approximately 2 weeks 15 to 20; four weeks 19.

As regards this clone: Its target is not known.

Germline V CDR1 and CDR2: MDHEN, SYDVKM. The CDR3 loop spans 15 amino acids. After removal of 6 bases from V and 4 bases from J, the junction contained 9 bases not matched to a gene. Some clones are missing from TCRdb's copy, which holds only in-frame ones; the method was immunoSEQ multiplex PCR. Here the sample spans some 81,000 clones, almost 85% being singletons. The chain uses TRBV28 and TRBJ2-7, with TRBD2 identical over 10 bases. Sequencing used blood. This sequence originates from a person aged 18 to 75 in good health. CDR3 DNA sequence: TGTGCCAGCAGACCTACTAGCGGGGACTTATACGAGCAGTACTTC. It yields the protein CASRPTSGDLYEQYF.